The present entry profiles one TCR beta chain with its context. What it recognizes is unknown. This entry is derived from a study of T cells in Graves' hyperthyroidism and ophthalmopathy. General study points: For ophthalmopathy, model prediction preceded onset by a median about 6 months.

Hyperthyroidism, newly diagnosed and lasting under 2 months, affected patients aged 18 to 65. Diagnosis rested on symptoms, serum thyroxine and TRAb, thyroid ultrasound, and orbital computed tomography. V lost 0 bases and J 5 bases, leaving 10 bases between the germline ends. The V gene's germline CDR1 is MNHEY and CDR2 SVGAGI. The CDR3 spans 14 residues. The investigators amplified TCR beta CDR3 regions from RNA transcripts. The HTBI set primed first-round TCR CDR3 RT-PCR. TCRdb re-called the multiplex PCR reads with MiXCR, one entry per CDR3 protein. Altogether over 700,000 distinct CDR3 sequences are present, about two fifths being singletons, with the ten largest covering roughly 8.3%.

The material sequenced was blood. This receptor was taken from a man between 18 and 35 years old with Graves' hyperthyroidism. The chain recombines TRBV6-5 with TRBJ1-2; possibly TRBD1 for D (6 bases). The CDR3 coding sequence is TGTGCCAGCAGTTACTCCACAGGGCAGTATGGCTACACCTTC. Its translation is CASSYSTGQYGYTF.